Listed below are T cell receptor beta chains from one sample, sequenced in a study of shared clonotypes between healthy human individuals. Sequencing was performed with immunoSEQ multiplex PCR; in TCRdb, only in-frame clones are kept and a portion is missing. The sample carries about 490,000 clones, 60% to 80% recorded once. What was sequenced was PBMCs. The source is a woman aged 35 to 49 in good health. Some clones in this sample may be carry-over from other donors' samples. CDR3s include the opening cysteine and the closing phenylalanine or tryptophan. A D gene is named only where the DNA matches it firmly. Size values are once, few and many counts, or a class for expanded clones, and some rows have none.

clone size,D gene,J gene,V gene,CDR3 DNA,CDR3 protein
once,TRBD1,TRBJ1-2,TRBV10-2,TGCGCCAGCAGTGAAACCGGCAGGGGGAGGTATGGCTACACCTTC,CASSETGRGRYGYTF
once,TRBD1,TRBJ2-1,TRBV14,TGTGCCAGCAGCCTCCATAACAGGGGGCGTTACAATGAGCAGTTCTTC,CASSLHNRGRYNEQFF
.,TRBD1,TRBJ2-7,TRBV25-1,TGTGCCAGCTCCACCGGACAGGTGGGGTCTTACGAGCAGTACTTC,CASSTGQVGSYEQYF
.,.,TRBJ1-2,TRBV30,TGTGCCTGGAGTGTTCCAGGGAGGACTTGGGTATATGGCTACACCTTC,CAWSVPGRTWVYGYTF
.,TRBD2,TRBJ2-3,TRBV7-3,TGTGCCAGCAGCTTAACGGGAGGGCCCGCAGATACGCAGTATTTT,CASSLTGGPADTQYF
.,TRBD2,TRBJ2-3,TRBV30,TGTGCCTGGAGTCGAGCGGGAATCGCAGATACGCAGTATTTT,CAWSRAGIADTQYF
few,TRBD1,TRBJ1-1,TRBV27,TGTGCCAGCAGTGTTCCCCCGGGACAGGCTTTCTTT,CASSVPPGQAFF
.,.,TRBJ1-2,TRBV2,TGTGCCAGCACAGGGCCTAACTATGGCTACACCTTC,CASTGPNYGYTF
.,TRBD1,TRBJ2-4,TRBV28,TGTGCCAGCAGTATCAGCCTGACAGGGGTGGCAAACATTCAGTACTTC,CASSISLTGVANIQYF
.,.,TRBJ2-7,TRBV5-4,TGTGCCTTCCACCCCGAGGCCAGCCACCGCTCCTACGAGCAGTACTTC,CAFHPEASHRSYEQYF
once,TRBD2,TRBJ2-2,TRBV2,TGTGCCAGCAGTATACAGGGACTAGCTAACACCGGGGAGCTGTTTTTT,CASSIQGLANTGELFF
once,TRBD2,TRBJ2-1,TRBV13,TGTGCCAGCACCGGGACTAGCGTCTTAGATGAGCAGTTCTTC,CASTGTSVLDEQFF
.,.,TRBJ1-1,TRBV9,TGTGCCAGCAGCCCTTGGACAGATATGAACACTGAAGCTTTCTTT,CASSPWTDMNTEAFF
.,TRBD2,TRBJ2-7,TRBV5-1,TGCGCCAGCAGCTCAGCGGGGGGCACAATTTACGAGCAGTACTTC,CASSSAGGTIYEQYF
.,.,TRBJ2-6,TRBV7-2,TGTGCCAGCAGCTTATCCGGCAGCTCTGGGGCCAACGTCCTGACTTTC,CASSLSGSSGANVLTF
.,TRBD1,TRBJ2-2,TRBV11-2,TGTGCCAGCAGCTATCAGACAGGGGGCACCGGGGAGCTGTTTTTT,CASSYQTGGTGELFF
.,.,TRBJ1-2,TRBV19,TGTGCCAGTAGGCGGGACATCGGACTTTATGGCTACACCTTC,CASRRDIGLYGYTF
.,.,TRBJ1-6,TRBV21-1,TGTGCCAGCATGCTAAATGATTCACCCCTCCACTTT,CASMLNDSPLHF
.,TRBD2,TRBJ2-7,TRBV4-1,TGCGCCAGCAGCCACCTAGCGGGATTTGGCGAGCAGTACTTC,CASSHLAGFGEQYF
few,.,TRBJ2-2,TRBV29-1,TGCAGCGTTGGGACGGGAGACGTCACCGGGGAGCTGTTTTTT,CSVGTGDVTGELFF
.,.,TRBJ2-2,TRBV28,TGTGCCAGCAGTTTACGTCAGGGCTACACCGGGGAGCTGTTTTTT,CASSLRQGYTGELFF
.,TRBD2,TRBJ2-5,TRBV11-1,TGTGCCAGCAGCCGGACTAGCGGGAGAGGGCAAGAGACCCAGTACTTC,CASSRTSGRGQETQYF
.,.,TRBJ2-1,TRBV11-2,TGTGCCAGCAGCTCCTGGGGCCAGAGTCTGTTCTTC,CASSSWGQSLFF
.,.,TRBJ1-4,TRBV10-3,TGTGCCATCAGTGAGGCAGGGACTGAAAAACTGTTTTTT,CAISEAGTEKLFF
.,.,TRBJ1-2,TRBV29-1,TGCAGCGTTCCACAGAACTATGGCTACACCTTC,CSVPQNYGYTF
.,TRBD2,TRBJ2-1,TRBV2,TGTGCCAGCAGCCAGCTAGCGGGAGGGCCTAATGAGCAGTTCTTC,CASSQLAGGPNEQFF
.,.,TRBJ1-3,TRBV19,TGTGCCAGTAGTATAGATACGGGAAACACCATATATTTT,CASSIDTGNTIYF
.,.,TRBJ1-4,TRBV30,TGTGCCTGGGGGAAGGGAGGGGATAATGAAAAACTGTTTTTT,CAWGKGGDNEKLFF
once,TRBD2,TRBJ2-5,TRBV27,TGTGCCAGCAGTTACCTCCGGACTAGCGAGGGGTCATTCCAAGAGACCCAGTACTTC,CASSYLRTSEGSFQETQYF
few,.,TRBJ2-1,TRBV7-2,TGTGCCAGCAGCTTAACTGGACCTAATGAGCAGTTCTTC,CASSLTGPNEQFF
.,.,TRBJ1-5,TRBV7-9,TGTGCCAGCAGCTTATCAAATCAGCCCCAGCATTTT,CASSLSNQPQHF
.,TRBD1,TRBJ1-2,TRBV25-1,TGTGCCAGCAGTGAATCGACAGGGTTTCGATATGGCTACACCTTC,CASSESTGFRYGYTF
.,.,TRBJ2-7,TRBV6-1,TGTGCCAGCAGTGGGCACTTGGGCTACTCCTACGAGCAGTACTTC,CASSGHLGYSYEQYF
.,.,TRBJ1-4,TRBV29-1,TGCAGCGTGACCGGCGATTCAAATGAAAAACTGTTTTTT,CSVTGDSNEKLFF
.,.,TRBJ2-7,TRBV5-1,TGCGCCAGCAGCTTGGATCAGGGGATGAACTACGAGCAGTACTTC,CASSLDQGMNYEQYF